In this sample, the clone carrying this TCR beta chain turned up many times. First hyperthyroidism diagnosis is when the blood sample was obtained, before any ophthalmopathy symptoms. The V gene's germline CDR1 is SGHAT and CDR2 FQNNGV. The trim removed 11 bases at V and 3 bases at J, leaving 10 bases unmatched. The CDR3 has 14 amino acids. Amplified TCR beta CDR3 regions derived from RNA transcripts. In the first-round RT-PCR of the TCR CDR3, the HTBI primer set was used. TCRdb re-analysed the multiplex PCR reads in MiXCR, keeping a single row per CDR3 protein. The sample has roughly 38,000 distinct CDR3 sequences, 49% seen once. This specimen belongs to a study of T cells in Graves' hyperthyroidism and ophthalmopathy.

This chain uses TRBV11-2 with TRBJ2-7, with 10 bases aligning to TRBD2. Material: blood. This TCR came from a woman aged 50 to 65 with Graves' hyperthyroidism that later progressed to Graves' ophthalmopathy. CDR3 sequence reads: CACGASGRSYEQYF. CDR3 DNA: TGTGCCTGCGGCGCTAGCGGGAGAAGCTACGAGCAGTACTTC.